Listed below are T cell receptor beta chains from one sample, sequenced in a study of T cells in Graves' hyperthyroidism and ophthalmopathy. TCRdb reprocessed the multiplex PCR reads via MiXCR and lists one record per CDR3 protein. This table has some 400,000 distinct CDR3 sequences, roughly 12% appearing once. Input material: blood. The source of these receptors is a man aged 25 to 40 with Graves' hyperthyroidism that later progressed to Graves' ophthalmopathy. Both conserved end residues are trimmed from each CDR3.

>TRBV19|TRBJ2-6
ASRPGSSGANVLT
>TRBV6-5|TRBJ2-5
ASSYLAGGVSETQY
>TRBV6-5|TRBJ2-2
ASSYRGDYTGELF
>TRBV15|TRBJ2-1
ATSRELAGRNEQF
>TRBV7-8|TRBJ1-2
ASSLGPGGDYSYT
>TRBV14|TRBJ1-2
ASSQEGILNYGYT
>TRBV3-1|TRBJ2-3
ASSQDLDGVVTDTQY
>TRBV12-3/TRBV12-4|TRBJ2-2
ASRDSLNTGELF
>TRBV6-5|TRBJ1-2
ASSYTPELGYT
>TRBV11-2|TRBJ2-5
ASSWDRGGETQY
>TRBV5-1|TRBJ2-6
ASRVGSGANVLT
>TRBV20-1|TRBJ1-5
SAVSDSNQPQH
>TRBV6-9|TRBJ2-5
ASSYRTSGGSLGETQY
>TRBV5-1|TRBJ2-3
ASSFFPQQVTQY
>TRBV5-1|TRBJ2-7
ASSLSDVYEQY
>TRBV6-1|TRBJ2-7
ATNHRGSSYEQY
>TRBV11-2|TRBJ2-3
ASSWTGADTQY
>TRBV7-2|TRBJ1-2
ASSPKDGNYGYT
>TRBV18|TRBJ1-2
ASSPRTELNYGYT
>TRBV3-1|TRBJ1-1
ASSHTQGEAF
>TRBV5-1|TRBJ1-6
ASSLAGRSPLH
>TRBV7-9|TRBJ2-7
ASSRPGGTGEQY
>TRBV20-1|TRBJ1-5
SAGRQTDQPQH
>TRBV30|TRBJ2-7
AWSVRGYEQY
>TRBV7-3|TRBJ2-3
ASSLGQGDLTDTQY
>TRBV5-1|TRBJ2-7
ASSLAGGRSSYEQY